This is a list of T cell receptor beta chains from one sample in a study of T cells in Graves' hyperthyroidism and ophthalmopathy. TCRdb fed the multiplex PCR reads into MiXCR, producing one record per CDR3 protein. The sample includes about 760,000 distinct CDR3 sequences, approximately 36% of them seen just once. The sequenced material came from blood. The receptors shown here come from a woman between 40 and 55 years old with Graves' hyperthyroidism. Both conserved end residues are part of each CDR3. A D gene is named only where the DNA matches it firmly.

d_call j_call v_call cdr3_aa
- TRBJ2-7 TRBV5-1 CASSLASPYEQYF
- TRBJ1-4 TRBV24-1 CATSDSHIDNEKLFF
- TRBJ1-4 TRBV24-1 CATSGEDNEKLFF
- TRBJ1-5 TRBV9 CASSTRGGNQPQHF
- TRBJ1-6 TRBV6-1 CASSEAYEWPLHF
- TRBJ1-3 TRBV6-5 CASRPPGTFHRNTIYF
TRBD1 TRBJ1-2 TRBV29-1 CSVQDRVDGYTF
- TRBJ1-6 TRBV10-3 CAISEAKTPLHF
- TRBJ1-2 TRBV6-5 CASSRTREGGYTF
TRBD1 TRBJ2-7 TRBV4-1 CASSLGQPPSSYEQYF
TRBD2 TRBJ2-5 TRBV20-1 CSARVLGPRTSGLTETQYF
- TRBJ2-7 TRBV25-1 CASSPPESYEQYF
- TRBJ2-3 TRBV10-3 CAISGPQGEDTQYF
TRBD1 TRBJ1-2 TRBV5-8 CASSLSRGAASYGYTF